The clone carrying this T cell receptor (beta chain) appeared a few times. Antigen specificity is unknown. This entry comes from a study of response to subunit inactivated influenza vaccine. Notes on the study in general: A suggestion made by the authors is that each seasonal influenza vaccination recruits few new T cells.

TCRdb processed the RT-PCR reads anew with MiXCR; each CDR3 protein has one entry. The profile shows 500,000 or so distinct CDR3 sequences, about 15% of them singletons. The CDR3 is 15 amino acids. CDR1 and CDR2 (germline): MRHNA, SNTAGT. Trimming removed 3 bases from V and 0 bases from J, with 9 bases in between. The sample was CD4+ T cells sorted from PBMCs, taken less than 25 months after vaccination. This chain links TRBV6-4 with TRBJ2-1; tentatively, D is TRBD1 or TRBD2 (6 bases each). The sequence was collected from a man between 50 and 69 years old who received an inactivated influenza vaccine. The CDR3 bases are TGTGCCAGCAGTGAAGGGGGGCTCTCCTACAATGAGCAGTTCTTC. It translates to CASSEGGLSYNEQFF.